This T cell receptor beta chain was observed in a study of technical replicates of blood from a handful of donors (dated by TCRdb to about 2017). In its sample, this clone was seen once. Its cognate antigen has yet to be identified. No clone much larger than this one lies a single base away; base qualities are absent. Sequences SGHVS (CDR1) and FNYEAQ (CDR2) are obtained from the germline V gene. V has 1 base trimmed and J has 0 bases trimmed; junction bases matching no gene number 9. The CDR3 runs 18 amino acids, cysteine and phenylalanine included. Only the CDR3 DNA is retained, 54 bases long and in frame from the first base. The library came from the immunoSEQ multiplex PCR assay. The clones in this table, taken by TCRdb from immuneACCESS, are in-frame only. Not every clone is retained; where verified, under half of the shortfall comes from an unresolved V gene, and the cause of the rest is unknown. The sample profile shows over 85,000 clones; around 96% of them were found once. The ten largest account for approximately 0.37% of the sample.

The sequenced material came from T cells isolated from PBMCs. The chain was built from TRBV7-6 and TRBJ2-7; TRBD2 fits 10 bases in the junction. This TCR was sampled from a human donor in good health. The DNA sequence is as follows: TGTGCCAGCAGCTTAGGGGGGTTTAGCGGGAGGCTCTCCTACGAGCAGTACTTC. It translates to CASSLGGFSGRLSYEQYF. Supplemented by the reference TRBV7-6 and TRBJ2-7 proteins around the CDR3, the complete variable domain is GAGVSQSPRYKVTKRGQDVALRCDPISGHVSLYWYRQALGQGPEFLTYFNYEAQQDKSGLPNDRFSAERPEGSISTLTIQRTEQRDSAMYRCASSLGGFSGRLSYEQYFGPGTRLTVT.